One sample yielded the 24 T cell receptor beta chains listed below, sequenced in a study of OX40 agonist ivuxolimab in advanced cancers. Libraries were prepared by immunoSEQ multiplex PCR; TCRdb keeps only in-frame clonotypes and omits some of them. The table includes 50,000 to 65,000 clones, roughly 92% detected once. Here the sequenced sample was CD4+ or CD8+ T cells sorted from blood, taken in a trial of the OX40 agonist ivuxolimab. The receptors derive from an adult with an advanced solid tumor such as melanoma, head and neck, liver or kidney cancer.

The rearrangement uses TRBV5-1 and TRBJ2-1; D may correspond to TRBD1 or TRBD2 (5 bases each). Per germline, CDR1 SGHRS and CDR2 YFSETQ. The length of the CDR3 is 15 residues. Trimming left V 3 bases short and J 5 bases short, with 15 bases between. The chain's CDR3 is CASSYRDPTHNEQFF. CDR3 DNA sequence: TGCGCCAGCAGCTACCGGGACCCTACCCACAATGAGCAGTTCTTC.

Concerning this clone itself: The junction departs from the called germline gene at one end, perhaps through a read error. The same CDR3 is also encoded by other DNA sequences in this sample. This rearrangement joins TRBV6-5 to TRBJ2-5; maybe TRBD1 (5 bases). This CDR3 is built from 15 residues. CDR1 is MNHEY, CDR2 SVGAGI, per germline. The CDR3, as DNA: TGTGCCAGCAGTTACTCGTCAGGGCCCCAAGTCACCCAATACTTC. It codes for CASSYSSGPQVTQYF.

This clone was seen just once. V usage is TRBV18 and J usage is TRBJ2-7, with a tentative D call TRBD1 (6 bases). Trimming stripped 5 bases from V and 4 bases from J, with 12 bases between. Germline CDR1 KGHSH, CDR2 LQKENI. This CDR3 has 13 residues. This CDR3 reads CASSASDRYEQYF. The CDR3 coding sequence is TGTGCCAGCTCAGCCTCTGACAGGTACGAGCAGTACTTC.

V is TRBV20-1 and J is TRBJ2-7; tentative D call: TRBD1 (6 bases). This CDR3 has 11 residues. From germline, CDR1 is DFQATT and CDR2 SNEGSKA (reference sequence). The V and J ends lost 6 bases and 4 bases respectively, with 10 bases between them. CDR3: CSAADSYEQYF. The CDR3 DNA reads TGCAGTGCCGCGGACAGTTACGAGCAGTACTTC.

This chain links TRBV4-3 with TRBJ2-6, with a possible D match to TRBD1 (6 bases). Looked up from germline, CDR1 is LGHNA and CDR2 is YSLEER. V was shortened by 4 bases and J by 4 bases, with 11 bases between the two germline ends. The CDR3 has 15 amino acids. The CDR3 DNA is TGCGCCAGCAGCCCCCTAGGGACAGGGGCCAACGTCCTGACTTTC. Its translation: CASSPLGTGANVLTF.

The rearrangement links TRBV27 to TRBJ1-5; D gene unclear. The CDR3 covers 13 residues. The V end lost 3 bases, the J end lost 0 bases, and 3 bases lay between the germline ends. Germline V CDR1 and CDR2: MNHEY, SMNVEV (reference sequence). The CDR3 sequence is CASSLGSNQPQHF. The CDR3 DNA reads as TGTGCCAGCAGTTTGGGTAGCAATCAGCCCCAGCATTTT.

The V call is TRBV5-1, the J call TRBJ1-1; TRBD1 might be the D (5 bases). Germline CDR1 SGHRS, CDR2 YFSETQ. The CDR3 runs to 14 residues. Trimming took 2 bases from V and 4 from J, leaving 12 bases between them. Here the CDR3 reads CASSFRGASTEAFF. The DNA for the CDR3 is TGCGCCAGCAGCTTTCGAGGGGCGAGCACTGAAGCTTTCTTT. Full variable domain (rest looked up from reference TRBV5-1 and TRBJ1-1): KAGVTQTPRYLIKTRGQQVTLSCSPISGHRSVSWYQQTPGQGLQFLFEYFSETQRNKGNFPGRFSGRQFSNSRSEMNVSTLELGDSALYLCASSFRGASTEAFFGQGTRLTVV.

The chain has TRBV2 and TRBJ1-1; D perhaps matches TRBD1 (6 bases). CDR1 and CDR2 from the germline V gene are SNHLY and FYNNEI. This CDR3 comprises 17 residues. With 3 bases removed from V and 0 bases from J, the gap between germline ends came to 17 bases. CDR3 sequence (DNA): TGTGCCAGCAGTGATCCTCGGGACATACTAATGAACACTGAAGCTTTCTTT. It translates to CASSDPRDILMNTEAFF.

The chain combines TRBV29-1 with TRBJ2-1, with 9 positions matching TRBD2. Trimming removed 5 bases from V and 8 bases from J; junction bases left unmatched: 10. The CDR3 runs to 14 residues. Germline CDR1 is SQVTM and CDR2 is ANQGSEA. CDR3 in DNA: TGCAGCGTTTCGAAACAGCGGGGGGATGATGAGCAGTTCTTC. This translates into CSVSKQRGDDEQFF.

The chain joins TRBV5-1 to TRBJ1-2; D gene uncertain. The CDR3 has 14 amino acids. Germline CDR1 is SGHRS and CDR2 is YFSETQ. Trimming left V 2 bases short and J 0 bases short, with 8 bases between. The CDR3 DNA reads TGCGCCAGCAGCTTTGCGACAACTAACTATGGCTACACCTTC. As protein: CASSFATTNYGYTF.

On this clone: Other DNA sequences in this specimen translate into the identical CDR3. This chain connects TRBV7-9 to TRBJ2-1; the D gene is possibly TRBD2 (6 bases). Trimming pared 3 bases from V and 4 bases from J, leaving 7 bases between. Germline CDR1 is SEHNR and CDR2 is FQNEAQ (reference sequence). The CDR3 is 13 amino acids. CDR3 loop: CASSFGGYNEQFF. The CDR3 nucleotides read TGTGCCAGCAGCTTCGGGGGTTACAATGAGCAGTTCTTC. Filled out from reference TRBV7-9 and TRBJ2-1, the complete variable domain reads DTGVSQNPRHKITKRGQNVTFRCDPISEHNRLYWYRQTLGQGPEFLTYFQNEAQLEKSRLLSDRFSAERPKGSFSTLEIQRTEQGDSAMYLCASSFGGYNEQFFGPGTRLTVL.

The chain is built from TRBV9 and TRBJ2-5; possible D gene TRBD1, 6 bases. Trimming took 3 bases from V and 2 from J, leaving 11 bases between them. The length of the CDR3 is 14 residues. The germline gives CDR1 SGDLS, CDR2 YYNGEE. CDR3 residues: CASSDSGDQETQYF. CDR3 DNA sequence: TGTGCCAGCAGCGATTCAGGGGATCAAGAGACCCAGTACTTC.

The V gene is TRBV5-4, the J gene TRBJ2-5; D is possibly TRBD1 (6 bases). The CDR3 is 15 residues long. Trimming pared 5 bases from V and 1 base from J, leaving 15 bases between. Germline V gene lookup returns CDR1 SGHNT and CDR2 YYREEE (reference sequence). The CDR3 DNA is TGTGCCAGCAGATTCTCGGGACACTCCCAAGAGACCCAGTACTTC. This encodes CASRFSGHSQETQYF. The full variable domain, with the rest looked up from reference TRBV5-4 and TRBJ2-5, is ETGVTQSPTHLIKTRGQQVTLRCSSQSGHNTVSWYQQALGQGPQFIFQYYREEENGRGNFPPRFSGLQFPNYSSELNVNALELDDSALYLCASRFSGHSQETQYFGPGTRLLVL.

The J gene is TRBJ2-1, the V gene TRBV7-6, with 7 bases that match TRBD2. Germline V CDR1 and CDR2: SGHVS, FNYEAQ. The CDR3 has 16 residues. The J segment lost 3 bases and the V segment lost 5 bases, leaving 10 bases of the junction unmatched. The CDR3 region is CASSLLAGAFYNEQFF. CDR3 coding DNA: TGTGCCAGCAGCCTACTCGCGGGAGCTTTCTACAATGAGCAGTTCTTC. Filled out from reference TRBV7-6 and TRBJ2-1, the complete variable domain reads GAGVSQSPRYKVTKRGQDVALRCDPISGHVSLYWYRQALGQGPEFLTYFNYEAQQDKSGLPNDRFSAERPEGSISTLTIQRTEQRDSAMYRCASSLLAGAFYNEQFFGPGTRLTVL.

The chain couples TRBV27 to TRBJ2-3, with TRBD2 matching over 8 bases. Germline V gene lookup returns CDR1 MNHEY and CDR2 SMNVEV (reference sequence). This CDR3 has 16 residues. V trimming: 1 base; J trimming: 2 bases; junction bases outside the gene matches: 5. Here the CDR3 DNA reads TGTGCCAGCAGTTTATACATAGCGGGACACACAGATACGCAGTATTTT. This encodes CASSLYIAGHTDTQYF.

The V gene is TRBV7-3, the J gene TRBJ2-1; 9 bases map to TRBD2. With V trimmed by 3 bases and J by 5 bases, 8 bases remained unmatched. Germline lookup yields CDR1 SGHTA and CDR2 FQGTGA. The CDR3 consists of 16 residues. The CDR3 nucleotides read TGTGCCAGCAGCTTCACTAGCGGGTCGGTCCACAATGAGCAGTTCTTC. It yields the protein CASSFTSGSVHNEQFF.

This clone was observed once. This chain uses TRBV9 with TRBJ1-1; TRBD1 aligns across 9 bases. The CDR3 runs to 17 residues. Germline lookup yields CDR1 SGDLS and CDR2 YYNGEE. J was trimmed by 0 bases and V by 0 bases; bases with no gene match: 6. The CDR3: CASSVARDRVMNTEAFF. In nucleotides, the CDR3 is TGTGCCAGCAGCGTAGCTCGGGACAGGGTAATGAACACTGAAGCTTTCTTT.

The chain combines TRBV7-9 with TRBJ2-3; 9 nucleotides match TRBD2. Germline CDR1 and CDR2: SEHNR and FQNEAQ (reference sequence). The junction had 5 bases not matched to a gene; V was cut back by 5 bases and J by 2 bases. This CDR3 spans 15 amino acids. Here the CDR3 DNA reads TGTGCCAGCAGCCCTCTAGCGGGGTTCACAGATACGCAGTATTTT. This codes for CASSPLAGFTDTQYF.

CDR3 region: CASSLGLGEIGSEQFF. In nucleotides, the CDR3 is TGCGCCAGCAGCCTGGGGCTTGGGGAGATTGGGAGTGAGCAGTTCTTC. The gene calls are TRBV4-1 and TRBJ2-1; either TRBD1 or TRBD2 may fit D (5 bases each). Trimming left V 4 bases short and J 9 bases short, with 22 bases between. Germline CDR1 MGHRA, CDR2 YSYEKL. The CDR3 covers 16 residues.

The chain has TRBV15 and TRBJ2-5; D remains ambiguous. Looked up from germline, CDR1 is LNHNV and CDR2 is YYDKDF (reference sequence). CDR3 length equals 14 residues. Between the trimmed V and J ends, which lost 5 bases and 11 bases, there was a span of 21 bases. Written as DNA, the CDR3 is TGTGCCACCAGCTCGACCTGGGATCTTACGGAGCAGTACTTC. Its protein product is CATSSTWDLTEQYF.

The gene calls are TRBV6-5 and TRBJ2-1, with D tentatively TRBD1 or TRBD2 (5 bases each). V gave up 6 bases and J gave up 3 bases, with 12 bases separating them. Germline-derived CDR1 and CDR2 are MNHEY and SVGAGI. CDR3 length: 14 amino acids. The CDR3 DNA follows: TGTGCCAGCAGAGGGACGAGGGACTACAATGAGCAGTTCTTC. It translates to CASRGTRDYNEQFF.

The chain couples TRBV15 to TRBJ2-1, with TRBD2 matching 11 bases. The ends lost 0 bases at V and 5 bases at J; junction bases unmatched: 9. Germline V gene lookup returns CDR1 LNHNV and CDR2 YYDKDF (reference sequence). This CDR3 has 18 amino acids. This CDR3 reads CATSREVVGTSGDNEQFF. The CDR3 DNA is TGTGCCACCAGCAGAGAAGTCGTGGGGACTAGCGGAGACAATGAGCAGTTCTTC.

The V and J genes are TRBV4-3 and TRBJ2-3; TRBD2 might be the D (5 bases). V shed 0 bases and J shed 5 bases, with 9 bases lying between them. CDR3 length: 14 residues. The germline gives CDR1 LGHNA, CDR2 YSLEER. The CDR3, as DNA: TGCGCCAGCAGCCAAGATCGGGGTATAGATACGCAGTATTTT. Amino acids: CASSQDRGIDTQYF.

Only one count was recorded for this clone. The chain uses TRBV19 and TRBJ2-5; the D gene is possibly TRBD2 (6 bases). Germline V gene data show CDR1 as LNHDA and CDR2 as SQIVND (reference sequence). CDR3 length equals 15 residues. Trimming cost V 7 bases and J 2 bases, with 17 bases left between them. The CDR3 DNA follows: TGTGCCAGTACCCCCCGGGGGTACGGGCAAGAGACCCAGTACTTC. Translated, it gives CASTPRGYGQETQYF.